Shown below are 11 T cell receptor beta chains from a single sample sequenced in a study of T-cell memory formation after mild COVID-19. TCRdb independently ran MiXCR on the 5' RACE reads; one entry per CDR3 protein. The sample carries approximately 350,000 distinct CDR3 sequences, under 15% recorded once. Sequenced input: PBMCs or a T cell subset sorted from them (not recorded which). Receptors were obtained from a man aged 18 to 29 who had mild COVID-19 (a few samples of this study predate the infection). Cell type and time point are not known.

V usage is TRBV28 and J usage is TRBJ2-5, with 9 bases identical to TRBD2. The CDR3 runs to 15 residues. The junction had 7 bases not matched to a gene; V was cut back by 4 bases and J by 4 bases. The germline CDR1 and CDR2 sequences are MDHEN and SYDVKM. CDR3 amino acids: CASSSRGGGLETQYF. CDR3 coding DNA: TGTGCCAGCAGTTCGCGGGGGGGAGGATTAGAGACCCAGTACTTC.

The sample holds many counts of this clonotype. CDR3 residues: CASSLHPSDPYNEQFF. The CDR3 region has the DNA TGCGCCAGCAGCTTGCACCCCTCGGACCCTTACAATGAGCAGTTCTTC. J is TRBJ2-1 and V is TRBV5-1, with D uncertain. The CDR3 runs 16 residues. CDR1 is SGHRS, CDR2 YFSETQ, per germline. Trimming took 1 base from V and 4 from J, leaving 15 bases between them.

The gene calls are TRBV2 and TRBJ2-1; 9 bases match TRBD1. The CDR3 is 13 amino acids. Germline CDR1 SNHLY, CDR2 FYNNEI. With 10 bases clipped from V and 9 bases from J, the junction kept 10 bases outside the gene matches. The CDR3 sequence is CAIRDRDVGEQFF. The CDR3, as DNA: TGTGCCATCCGGGACAGGGACGTAGGTGAGCAGTTCTTC.

This clonotype turned up a few times. The chain couples TRBV5-1 to TRBJ2-5; 9 positions match TRBD1. The CDR3 loop spans 15 amino acids. Germline V gene data show CDR1 as SGHRS and CDR2 as YFSETQ. V was clipped by 4 bases and J by 3 bases; unmatched bases: 7. CDR3 in amino acids: CASSPAGTGKETQYF. The CDR3 region has the DNA TGCGCCAGCAGCCCTGCCGGGACAGGGAAAGAGACCCAGTACTTC.

This clonotype has a handful of counts. The chain recombines TRBV4-1 with TRBJ2-1; D gene ambiguous. The V gene lost 0 bases and the J gene lost 10 bases, with 10 bases spanning the gap. The CDR3 is 13 amino acids. Germline lookup yields CDR1 MGHRA and CDR2 YSYEKL. In nucleotides, the CDR3 is TGCGCCAGCAGCCAAGATTTGATGCGAGAGCAGTTCTTC. Its translation: CASSQDLMREQFF.

This clonotype was seen only a few times. The gene calls are TRBV6-5 and TRBJ2-1; a possible D gene is TRBD2 (5 bases). Trimming took off 6 bases at V and 4 bases at J, with 16 bases between the two ends. The V gene's germline CDR1 is MNHEY and CDR2 SVGAGI. The CDR3 covers 15 residues. CDR3: CASRWRPTPYNEQFF. The CDR3 nucleotides are TGTGCCAGCAGGTGGAGGCCCACGCCATACAATGAGCAGTTCTTC.

This clonotype showed up just once. The chain recombines TRBV6-5 with TRBJ1-2; TRBD1 matches at 7 bases. Germline V CDR1 and CDR2: MNHEY, SVGAGI. With 5 bases clipped from V and 3 bases from J, the junction kept 3 bases outside the gene matches. This CDR3 has 13 amino acids. CDR3 nucleotides: TGTGCCAGCAGTACCAGGGGGTACTATGGCTACACCTTC. Amino acids: CASSTRGYYGYTF.

This clonotype was seen ten or more times. This chain joins TRBV18 and TRBJ2-5; possible D gene TRBD1, 5 bases. The V gene's germline CDR1 is KGHSH and CDR2 LQKENI. This CDR3 spans 15 amino acids. The V end was cut by 6 bases, the J end by 0 bases, with 14 bases between. CDR3 sequence reads: CASSPPPGYQETQYF. The CDR3 coding sequence is TGTGCCAGCTCCCCGCCTCCAGGGTACCAAGAGACCCAGTACTTC.

The J gene is TRBJ1-2, the V gene TRBV4-3, with 8 bases lining up with TRBD1. The CDR3 runs 16 residues. The V gene end was trimmed by 0 bases and the J gene end by 0 bases; junction bases not matched to a gene: 3. The germline gives CDR1 LGHNA, CDR2 YSLEER. The CDR3 reads CASSQDYRGTNYGYTF. DNA of the CDR3: TGCGCCAGCAGCCAAGATTACAGGGGGACTAACTATGGCTACACCTTC.

This clonotype was detected many times. V gene TRBV6-5 combines with J gene TRBJ2-1, with TRBD1 as a possible D gene (7 bases). The germline gives CDR1 MNHEY, CDR2 SVGAGI. This CDR3 has 16 residues. V was pared by 4 bases and J by 7 bases, with 20 bases between. CDR3 residues: CASSSVRGDRVNEQFF. The CDR3 bases are TGTGCCAGCAGTTCTGTCAGGGGGGATAGGGTAAATGAGCAGTTCTTC.

This clonotype was detected a few times. The V gene is TRBV5-1, the J gene TRBJ2-5; perhaps TRBD2 as D (5 bases). This CDR3 is 15 amino acids long. Per germline, CDR1 SGHRS and CDR2 YFSETQ. With 7 bases removed from V and 5 bases from J, the gap between germline ends came to 21 bases. The CDR3 loop reads CASGLQPLVSETQYF. The CDR3 bases are TGCGCCAGCGGACTCCAACCACTAGTTTCGGAGACCCAGTACTTC. The whole variable domain, remainder taken from reference TRBV5-1 and TRBJ2-5, is KAGVTQTPRYLIKTRGQQVTLSCSPISGHRSVSWYQQTPGQGLQFLFEYFSETQRNKGNFPGRFSGRQFSNSRSEMNVSTLELGDSALYLCASGLQPLVSETQYFGPGTRLLVL.